Each of the 28 T cell receptor beta chains below was sequenced from the same sample in a study of cytomegalovirus exposure and HLA in healthy donors. Researchers ran the PCR with 60 Vbeta and 13 Jbeta primers. Clones were read by immunoSEQ multiplex PCR, and TCRdb kept only the in-frame ones, dropping some. The data show some 150,000 clones, under 70% seen once. Material: PBMCs. The receptors here all came from a woman younger than 45 in good health and CMV-seropositive.

This chain links TRBV5-4 with TRBJ2-7, with 10 bases fitting TRBD1. This CDR3 has 15 amino acids. Losses at the gene ends were 0 bases for V and 5 bases for J; bases not matched to a gene: 5. The germline CDR1 and CDR2 sequences are SGHNT and YYREEE (reference sequence). The CDR3 spells CASSLAGTGADEQYF. CDR3 DNA: TGTGCCAGCAGCTTGGCCGGGACAGGGGCTGACGAGCAGTACTTC.

The chain carries TRBV27 and TRBJ2-7, with D perhaps matching TRBD1 (6 bases). Per the germline V gene, CDR1 is MNHEY and CDR2 is SMNVEV (reference sequence). This CDR3 region has 14 residues. V lost 4 bases, J lost 6 bases, and 16 bases lay in between. CDR3 nucleotides: TGTGCCAGCAGTTGGGTGTCAGGGGATCGCGAGCAGTACTTC. Encoded protein: CASSWVSGDREQYF.

This clone was seen a few times. This sequence joins TRBV5-4 and TRBJ2-7; 9 bases line up with TRBD2. The CDR3 spans 15 residues. V gave up 0 bases and J gave up 5 bases; unmatched junction bases: 6. Germline V gene lookup returns CDR1 SGHNT and CDR2 YYREEE (reference sequence). CDR3 nucleotides: TGTGCCAGCAGCTTGGCGGCGGGAGGGCCCCACGAGCAGTACTTC. It codes for CASSLAAGGPHEQYF.

The chain has TRBV7-3 and TRBJ2-1; D uncertain. The CDR3 loop spans 15 amino acids. Germline CDR1 SGHTA, CDR2 FQGTGA. V lost 5 bases and J lost 0, with 11 bases in between. The CDR3 DNA sequence: TGTGCCAGCAGCCAAGCCCGTAGCTCCTACAATGAGCAGTTCTTC. Translation gives CASSQARSSYNEQFF.

In its sample, this clone was seen once. The CDR3 region is CAWSIQGNQPQHF. The CDR3 DNA reads as TGTGCCTGGAGTATCCAGGGCAATCAGCCCCAGCATTTT. The gene calls are TRBV30 and TRBJ1-5; D is ambiguous. CDR1 is GTSNPN, CDR2 SVGIG, per germline (reference sequence). This CDR3 is 13 amino acids long. V gave up 2 bases and J gave up 2 bases, with 7 bases separating them.

A single count supports this clone. This chain joins TRBV9 and TRBJ1-6; TRBD1 might be the D (6 bases). V was shortened by 3 bases and J by 9 bases, with 13 bases between the two germline ends. Germline V gene sequence: CDR1 SGDLS, CDR2 YYNGEE. The CDR3 sequence is 14 residues long. The CDR3 bases are TGTGCCAGCAGCGCAACAGGGTTTAGTTCACCCCTCCACTTT. It encodes CASSATGFSSPLHF.

The chain has TRBV6-6 and TRBJ1-2, with 7 positions matching TRBD1. The CDR3 loop spans 16 amino acids. The germline V gene encodes CDR1 MNHNY and CDR2 SVGAGI (reference sequence). J was trimmed by 2 bases and V by 7 bases; bases with no gene match: 13. The CDR3 loop is CASTTLGGFTNYGYTF. Written as DNA, the CDR3 is TGTGCCAGCACCACCTTAGGGGGCTTTACCAACTATGGCTACACCTTC.

In its sample, this clone was seen a few times. The rearrangement joins TRBV6-1 to TRBJ2-7, with a tentative D call TRBD1 (5 bases). V gave up 7 bases and J gave up 2 bases, with 12 bases separating them. The CDR3 totals 13 residues. CDR1 is MNHNS, CDR2 SASEGT, per germline. In nucleotides, the CDR3 is TGTGCCAGCATGTTGGCAGGGACCTACGAGCAGTACTTC. As protein: CASMLAGTYEQYF.

This clone came up a few times. A junction boundary mismatches the germline segment, possibly from a read error. The CDR3 DNA is TGTGCCAGTAGTTCCTCAGACAGGGCAATTTTT. Its translation: CASSSSDRAIF. The chain uses TRBV19 and TRBJ1-4; 7 bases align to TRBD1. In germline, CDR1 is LNHDA, CDR2 SQIVND (reference sequence). The CDR3 extends over 11 amino acids.

The chain links TRBV5-1 to TRBJ2-5, with a weak D call TRBD2 (5 bases). The V end was cut by 4 bases, the J end by 2 bases, with 15 bases between. The CDR3 runs to 15 residues. Germline-derived CDR1 and CDR2 are SGHRS and YFSETQ. The CDR3 region is CASSPGEISQETQYF. DNA for the CDR3: TGCGCCAGCAGCCCCGGGGAGATTTCACAAGAGACCCAGTACTTC.

J is TRBJ2-3 and V is TRBV4-1, with 8 bases aligning to TRBD2. V shed 5 bases and J 4 bases; nucleotides not matched to a gene: 17. The CDR3 contains 18 residues. CDR1 MGHRA and CDR2 YSYEKL come from the germline V gene. CDR3 loop: CASSKREFTLTGADTQYF. In nucleotides, the CDR3 is TGCGCCAGCAGCAAGCGGGAGTTTACCTTAACCGGGGCAGATACGCAGTATTTT.

The sample holds a few counts of this clone. Other DNA sequences in the sample encode the same CDR3. This chain connects TRBV5-1 to TRBJ1-5, with D tentatively TRBD1 (6 bases). CDR1 SGHRS and CDR2 YFSETQ come from the germline V gene. This CDR3 comprises 15 residues. V lost 0 bases, J lost 2 bases, and 9 bases lay in between. The CDR3 region has the DNA TGCGCCAGCAGCTTGGAGGGGGTCGGCAATCAGCCCCAGCATTTT. Translated: CASSLEGVGNQPQHF. Looking up the rest from reference TRBV5-1 and TRBJ1-5 gives the full variable domain: KAGVTQTPRYLIKTRGQQVTLSCSPISGHRSVSWYQQTPGQGLQFLFEYFSETQRNKGNFPGRFSGRQFSNSRSEMNVSTLELGDSALYLCASSLEGVGNQPQHFGDGTRLSIL.

The chain employs TRBV27 and TRBJ2-5, with 7 bases fitting TRBD1. Germline lookup yields CDR1 MNHEY and CDR2 SMNVEV (reference sequence). After removal of 8 bases from V and 5 bases from J, the junction contained 11 bases not matched to a gene. The CDR3 length is 14 residues. CDR3 nucleotides: TGTGCCAGCCGAAAGGCGACAGGGTCGGAGACCCAGTACTTC. Translating it yields CASRKATGSETQYF.

This clone was picked up a small number of times. The chain is built from TRBV6-1 and TRBJ1-1; tentatively, D is TRBD1 (5 bases). The CDR3 runs 11 residues. The V and J ends lost 6 bases and 6 bases respectively, with 8 bases between them. Germline CDR1 reads MNHNS; CDR2 reads SASEGT. The CDR3 sequence: CASRAGSEAFF. The CDR3 region has the DNA TGTGCCAGCAGAGCAGGGTCTGAAGCTTTCTTT.

The chain is built from TRBV30 and TRBJ1-1, with TRBD1 as a possible D gene (5 bases). Germline V gene lookup returns CDR1 GTSNPN and CDR2 SVGIG (reference sequence). This CDR3 has 13 amino acids. Trimming took off 2 bases at V and 5 bases at J, with 12 bases between the two ends. DNA of the CDR3: TGTGCCTGGAGTTCCCGGGGGGGGACTGAAGCTTTCTTT. This sequence encodes CAWSSRGGTEAFF.

The chain has TRBV6-5 and TRBJ2-2; tentative D call: TRBD2 (5 bases). V lost 7 bases, J lost 6 bases, and 15 bases lay in between. The germline gives CDR1 MNHEY, CDR2 SVGAGI. The CDR3 is made up of 14 amino acids. DNA for the CDR3: TGTGCCAGCAAGGAGACTAATCTTCCCGGGGAGCTGTTTTTT. Residues: CASKETNLPGELFF.

This clone appeared many times. This rearrangement joins TRBV13 to TRBJ2-1, with D possibly matching TRBD2 (7 bases). V was pared by 5 bases and J by 7 bases, with 9 bases between. This CDR3 comprises 12 residues. The V gene's germline CDR1 is PRHDT and CDR2 FYEKMQ (reference sequence). DNA of the CDR3: TGTGCCAGCAGCGGGGGGGCAAATGAGCAGTTCTTC. The encoded protein is CASSGGANEQFF.

This clone has just a few counts. V and J are TRBV28 and TRBJ1-4; no reliable D call. The germline V and J ends were trimmed by 6 bases and 8 bases, with 10 bases remaining between them. The CDR3 is 12 residues long. Per germline, CDR1 MDHEN and CDR2 SYDVKM. The CDR3 DNA sequence: TGTGCCAGCAGAGCCAAATTAGAAAAACTGTTTTTT. Encoded protein: CASRAKLEKLFF.

The chain employs TRBV2 and TRBJ1-1, with a tentative D call TRBD1 (6 bases). This CDR3 spans 12 amino acids. Deletions cut 7 bases from V and 5 bases from J, with 11 bases between. The germline CDR1 and CDR2 sequences are SNHLY and FYNNEI. CDR3 sequence (DNA): TGTGCCAGCAATGGCCAGGGGACTGAAGCTTTCTTT. It codes for CASNGQGTEAFF.

The V call is TRBV5-1, the J call TRBJ2-5, with 7 bases lining up with TRBD2. Germline V lookup: CDR1 SGHRS, CDR2 YFSETQ. This CDR3 has 14 amino acids. V gave up 3 bases and J gave up 5 bases; unmatched junction bases: 7. This chain's CDR3 is CASSWGDYVETQYF. DNA of the CDR3: TGCGCCAGCAGCTGGGGGGACTATGTGGAGACCCAGTACTTC.

This clone has a single count. The genes are TRBV2 and TRBJ2-6; weak D call: TRBD2 (7 bases). Trimming left V 3 bases short and J 2 bases short, with 17 bases between. Looked up from germline, CDR1 is SNHLY and CDR2 is FYNNEI. The length of the CDR3 is 18 residues. The DNA of the CDR3 is TGTGCCAGCAGTGATGGAGGGGGGGCTTCGCCTGGGGCCAACGTCCTGACTTTC. As protein: CASSDGGGASPGANVLTF. The complete variable domain, with remaining parts taken from reference TRBV2 and TRBJ2-6, reads EPEVTQTPSHQVTQMGQEVILRCVPISNHLYFYWYRQILGQKVEFLVSFYNNEISEKSEIFDDQFSVERPDGSNFTLKIRSTKLEDSAMYFCASSDGGGASPGANVLTFGAGSRLTVL.

The V call is TRBV6-5, the J call TRBJ2-7, with TRBD2 identical over 8 bases. Germline V gene lookup returns CDR1 MNHEY and CDR2 SVGAGI. J was trimmed by 2 bases and V by 2 bases; bases with no gene match: 5. The CDR3 has 15 amino acids. For the CDR3, the DNA is TGTGCCAGCAGTTACGGTAGCGGGGCGACCTACGAGCAGTACTTC. It translates to CASSYGSGATYEQYF.

The rearrangement uses TRBV19 and TRBJ2-7; TRBD2 is a possible D gene (6 bases). From germline, CDR1 is LNHDA and CDR2 SQIVND (reference sequence). With 3 bases removed from V and 0 bases from J, the gap between germline ends came to 12 bases. This CDR3 has 15 amino acids. CDR3 region: CASSIIAGNSYEQYF. CDR3 sequence (DNA): TGTGCCAGTAGTATTATCGCGGGGAACTCCTACGAGCAGTACTTC.

This chain joins TRBV28 and TRBJ1-5; D not resolved. Trimming took 4 bases from V and 0 from J, leaving 7 bases between them. The CDR3 covers 14 residues. The germline V gene has CDR1 MDHEN and CDR2 SYDVKM. CDR3 sequence: CASSYTDSNQPQHF. CDR3 DNA sequence: TGTGCCAGCAGTTACACAGATAGCAATCAGCCCCAGCATTTT.

The chain employs TRBV7-9 and TRBJ1-2, with a possible D match to TRBD1 (5 bases). This CDR3 is 14 amino acids long. Germline assignment: CDR1 SEHNR and CDR2 FQNEAQ (reference sequence). V was cut by 4 bases and J by 2 bases, with 11 bases left in between. This CDR3 is CASSWGGRNYGYTF. DNA of the CDR3: TGTGCCAGCAGCTGGGGGGGACGGAACTATGGCTACACCTTC.

This clone was recorded a few times. The chain's CDR3 is CASSMGNSYNEQFF. The CDR3 DNA reads TGTGCCAGTAGTATGGGCAACTCCTACAATGAGCAGTTCTTC. The gene calls are TRBV19 and TRBJ2-1, with no clear D. There are 14 residues in the CDR3. Deletions cut 3 bases from V and 0 bases from J, with 6 bases between. The germline V gene has CDR1 LNHDA and CDR2 SQIVND (reference sequence).

The CDR3 DNA reads TGTGCCATCAGTACAGGGGGCGCGGGGATATACACCGGGGAGCTGTTTTTT. Amino acids: CAISTGGAGIYTGELFF. The chain has TRBV10-3 and TRBJ2-2, with TRBD1 matching 9 bases. This CDR3 contains 17 residues. Per the germline V gene, CDR1 is ENHRY and CDR2 is SYGVKD. V shed 5 bases and J 3 bases; nucleotides not matched to a gene: 10.

V and J are TRBV7-2 and TRBJ1-5; possibly TRBD1 for D (5 bases). The CDR3 has 16 residues. Per germline, CDR1 SGHTA and CDR2 FQGNSA. Deletions cut 4 bases from V and 6 bases from J, with 19 bases between. In nucleotides, the CDR3 is TGTGCCAGCAGCTCGGGGGGGACGGTCGGGGGTCAGCCCCAGCATTTT. This encodes CASSSGGTVGGQPQHF.